Reported below is one T cell receptor (beta chain). TCRdb's table, derived via immunoSEQ multiplex PCR, lists solely in-frame clones and lacks some. The sample carries 40,000 or so clones, around nine tenths recorded once. The CDR3 runs to 16 residues. V shed 4 bases, J shed 4 bases, and the junction held 10 bases outside the gene matches. The germline V gene has CDR1 SGHRS and CDR2 YFSETQ. This entry comes from a study of T cell changes during pregnancy in multiple sclerosis. The sample here was CD4+ T cells from peripheral blood mononuclear cells, taken in the third trimester of pregnancy. The sequence was obtained from a female donor with multiple sclerosis, enrolled in a pregnancy study. This sequence joins TRBV5-1 and TRBJ2-2, with TRBD1 matching 7 bases. CDR3 protein: CASSKTPGGSTGELFF. The CDR3 nucleotides are TGCGCCAGCAGCAAGACCCCAGGGGGAAGCACCGGGGAGCTGTTTTTT.